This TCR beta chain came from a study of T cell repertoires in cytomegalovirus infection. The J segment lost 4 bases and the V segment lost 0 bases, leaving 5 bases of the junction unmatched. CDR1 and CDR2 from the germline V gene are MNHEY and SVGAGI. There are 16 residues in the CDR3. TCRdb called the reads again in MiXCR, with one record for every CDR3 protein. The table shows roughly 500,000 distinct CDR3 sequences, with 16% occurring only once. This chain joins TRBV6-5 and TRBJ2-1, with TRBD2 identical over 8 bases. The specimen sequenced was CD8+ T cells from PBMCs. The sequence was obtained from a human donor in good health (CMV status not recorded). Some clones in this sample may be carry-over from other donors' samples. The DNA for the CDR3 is TGTGCCAGCAGTTACTCATTGATAGCGGGGTACAATGAGCAGTTCTTC. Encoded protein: CASSYSLIAGYNEQFF.